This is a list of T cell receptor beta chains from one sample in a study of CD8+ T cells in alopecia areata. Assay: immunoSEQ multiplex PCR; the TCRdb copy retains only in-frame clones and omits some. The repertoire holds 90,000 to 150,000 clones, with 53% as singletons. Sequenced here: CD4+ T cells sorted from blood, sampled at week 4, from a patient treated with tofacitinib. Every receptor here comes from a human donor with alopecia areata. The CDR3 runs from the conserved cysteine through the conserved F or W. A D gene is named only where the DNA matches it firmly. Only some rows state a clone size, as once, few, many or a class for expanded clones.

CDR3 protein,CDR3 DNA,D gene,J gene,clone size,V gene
CAISSGLQETQYF,TGTGCCATCAGTTCGGGACTTCAAGAGACCCAGTACTTC,.,TRBJ2-5,.,TRBV10-3
CASSLEADGSTEAFF,TGCGCCAGCAGCTTGGAGGCGGACGGGAGCACTGAAGCTTTCTTT,.,TRBJ1-1,.,TRBV5-1
CASSQGVRHTEAFF,TGTGCCAGCAGCCAAGGTGTCAGACACACTGAAGCTTTCTTT,.,TRBJ1-1,.,TRBV14
CASSPANVYEQYF,TGTGCCAGCAGCCCCGCGAACGTCTACGAGCAGTACTTC,.,TRBJ2-7,.,TRBV7-9
CAWSVKASGARNTGELFF,TGTGCCTGGAGTGTAAAGGCTAGCGGGGCCAGGAACACCGGGGAGCTGTTTTTT,TRBD2,TRBJ2-2,.,TRBV30
CSVDVGASGANVLTF,TGCAGCGTTGACGTGGGCGCATCAGGGGCCAACGTCCTGACTTTC,.,TRBJ2-6,.,TRBV29-1
CSVAAGGRPSGYTF,TGCAGCGTTGCGGCAGGGGGACGTCCCTCTGGCTACACCTTC,TRBD1,TRBJ1-2,once,TRBV29-1
CASSLLRADTQYF,TGCGCCAGCAGCCTACTTAGGGCAGATACGCAGTATTTT,.,TRBJ2-3,few,TRBV4-1
CASKGTGTNTEAFF,TGTGCCTCAAAGGGAACAGGGACGAACACTGAAGCTTTCTTT,.,TRBJ1-1,few,TRBV19
CASSLIDRDEAFF,TGTGCCAGTAGTCTCATCGACAGGGATGAAGCTTTCTTT,TRBD1,TRBJ1-1,.,TRBV19
CAWRTGLGARYEQYF,TGTGCCTGGAGAACGGGATTGGGCGCGCGATACGAGCAGTACTTC,.,TRBJ2-7,.,TRBV30
CASSLTQEGGYTF,TGTGCCAGCAGCTTAACCCAGGAGGGTGGCTACACCTTC,.,TRBJ1-2,.,TRBV7-9
CASSAGQTNQPQHF,TGTGCCAGCAGCGCCGGACAGACCAATCAGCCCCAGCATTTT,.,TRBJ1-5,.,TRBV9
CASSPGQGARGYTF,TGTGCCAGCAGTCCGGGACAGGGGGCTCGTGGCTACACCTTC,TRBD1,TRBJ1-2,few,TRBV6-1